These T cell receptor beta chains were read from a single sample in a study of OX40 agonist ivuxolimab in advanced cancers. Sequencing was performed with immunoSEQ multiplex PCR; in TCRdb, only in-frame clones are kept and a portion is missing. The table includes tens of thousands of clones, approximately 73% detected once. This specimen was CD4+ or CD8+ T cells sorted from blood, taken in a trial of the OX40 agonist ivuxolimab. Source of these receptors: an adult with an advanced solid tumor such as melanoma, head and neck, liver or kidney cancer. The CDR3 runs from the conserved cysteine through the conserved F or W. The order of the fields is CDR3 length, clone size, V gene, J gene, CDR3 protein. Expanded clones get a size class; other rows say once, few or many, or leave the size out.

13	-	TRBV18	TRBJ1-1	CASSPPGATEAFF
17	once	TRBV5-1	TRBJ1-4	CASSLDFGRGNNEKLFF
13	-	TRBV5-1	TRBJ2-5	CASSSLHQETQYF
20	once	TRBV4-2	TRBJ2-3	CASSLGQQSTSGGGTDTQYF
14	-	TRBV19	TRBJ1-2	CASRLVAGNYGYTF
11	-	TRBV2	TRBJ2-5	CASSQEETQYF
16	-	TRBV7-7	TRBJ1-3	CASSPLGGFSGNTIYF
16	-	TRBV27	TRBJ1-4	CASGRSTGLTNEKLFF
17	-	TRBV1	TRBJ2-3	CTSSHMLGGGRADTQYF
14	few	TRBV7-8	TRBJ1-3	CASSPARGGNTIYF
15	-	TRBV11-2	TRBJ1-2	CASSLDRTIKGSYTF
14	few	TRBV7-9	TRBJ2-7	CASSLRAFGLEQYF
13	once	TRBV6-5	TRBJ1-5	CASSYRLDQPQHF
15	-	TRBV12-1	TRBJ2-7	CASSFAKCSSGEQYF
13	-	TRBV4-1	TRBJ1-4	CASSRLSNEKLFF
16	-	TRBV5-1	TRBJ1-1	CASSLAQTGRNTEAFF
15	few	TRBV27	TRBJ2-3	CASGNRDTDTDTQYF
16	-	TRBV7-3	TRBJ2-7	CASSRSGGALSHEQYF
14	-	TRBV10-3	TRBJ1-1	CAISETTQNTEAFF
12	-	TRBV9	TRBJ2-1	CASSVGFNEQFF
14	-	TRBV7-2	TRBJ2-1	CASSPASSYNEQFF
12	-	TRBV2	TRBJ2-4	CASSGDSNIQYF
15	-	TRBV5-1	TRBJ2-7	CASSLESGVWREQYF
13	-	TRBV29-1	TRBJ1-1	CSVASVWYTEAFF
15	-	TRBV6-1	TRBJ1-5	CASSENRGPNQPQHF
11	-	TRBV20-1	TRBJ1-2	CSPTVDYGYTF
15	-	TRBV5-1	TRBJ2-1	CASSFSGGTYNEQFF
16	-	TRBV10-1	TRBJ2-2	CASSARTGGITGELFF
14	-	TRBV23-1	TRBJ2-7	CASSQADRVNEQYF
13	-	TRBV19	TRBJ2-2	CASSTVHGVELFF
15	-	TRBV9	TRBJ2-2	CASSVEGTGSGELFF
14	-	TRBV5-1	TRBJ2-5	CASSFRGIQETQYF
15	-	TRBV9	TRBJ2-3	CASSPNSGMADTQYF
16	-	TRBV5-1	TRBJ2-2	CASIGVMAANTGELFF
15	-	TRBV7-2	TRBJ1-5	CASSLDAGRNQPQHF
14	-	TRBV19	TRBJ2-7	CASRGLAGSYEQYF
15	-	TRBV5-1	TRBJ1-4	CASSLSGSSGEKLFF
14	-	TRBV27	TRBJ1-2	CASSGGQGSYGYTF
15	-	TRBV5-4	TRBJ2-1	CASSLGGLSYNEQFF
15	-	TRBV11-3	TRBJ2-3	CASSLGTSLTDTQYF
15	-	TRBV4-2	TRBJ2-2	CASSQEGGLAGELFF